These T cell receptor beta chains were read from a single sample in a study of control samples from healthy donors and cancer patients. Sequencing used immunoSEQ multiplex PCR; TCRdb keeps in-frame clones, though not all of them. The table shows approximately 170,000 clones, with 93% occurring only once. The sequencing sample was made of blood. The origin of the receptors is a woman aged 60-75 years in good health. Each CDR3 is given with its conserved first and last residue. D genes are given only for firm matches. Some rows mark clone size as missing; the rest say once, few, many or name a class of expanded clone.

CDR3 DNA: TGTGCCTGGAGTGTACTTTTGAGCAATCAGCCCCAGCATTTT; CDR3 protein: CAWSVLLSNQPQHF; D gene: -; J gene: TRBJ1-5; V gene: TRBV30; clone size: -
CDR3 DNA: TGTGCCAGCAGCTCGACAGGGGATCAGCCCCAGCATTTT; CDR3 protein: CASSSTGDQPQHF; D gene: TRBD1; J gene: TRBJ1-5; V gene: TRBV7-2; clone size: -
CDR3 DNA: TGCGCCAGCAGAGACGTTAGCGGGGGGGCCGGGCGAGAGCAGTTCTTC; CDR3 protein: CASRDVSGGAGREQFF; D gene: TRBD2; J gene: TRBJ2-1; V gene: TRBV28; clone size: -
CDR3 DNA: TGCGCCAGCAGCCAAGCAGGGAGCGGGGGTGCAGATACGCAGTATTTT; CDR3 protein: CASSQAGSGGADTQYF; D gene: TRBD2; J gene: TRBJ2-3; V gene: TRBV4-3; clone size: -
CDR3 DNA: TGTGCCAGCAGTCCTAGGGCTGGAAATCAGCCCCAGCATTTT; CDR3 protein: CASSPRAGNQPQHF; D gene: -; J gene: TRBJ1-5; V gene: TRBV2; clone size: -
CDR3 DNA: TGTGCCAGCAACCACGGGGGCTACGAGCAGTACTTC; CDR3 protein: CASNHGGYEQYF; D gene: -; J gene: TRBJ2-7; V gene: TRBV5-8; clone size: few
CDR3 DNA: TGTGCCAGCAGCTTGGACACAAATAATTCACCCCTCCACTTT; CDR3 protein: CASSLDTNNSPLHF; D gene: -; J gene: TRBJ1-6; V gene: TRBV5-5; clone size: -
CDR3 DNA: TGTGCCAGCAGTTCTACAGGGGGCATCACTGAAGCTTTCTTT; CDR3 protein: CASSSTGGITEAFF; D gene: TRBD1; J gene: TRBJ1-1; V gene: TRBV6-4; clone size: -
CDR3 DNA: TGCAGCGTTGAAGCCCTAGCGGGGACAACCTACGAGCAGTACTTC; CDR3 protein: CSVEALAGTTYEQYF; D gene: TRBD2; J gene: TRBJ2-7; V gene: TRBV29-1; clone size: once
CDR3 DNA: TGTGCCAGCAGTGATACCCTGCGGGGGGGATACACAGATACGCAGTATTTT; CDR3 protein: CASSDTLRGGYTDTQYF; D gene: TRBD2; J gene: TRBJ2-3; V gene: TRBV2; clone size: -
CDR3 DNA: TGTGCCAGCAGCTTAGCAGGGGGGAACACTGAAGCTTTCTTT; CDR3 protein: CASSLAGGNTEAFF; D gene: TRBD1; J gene: TRBJ1-1; V gene: TRBV11-2; clone size: -
CDR3 DNA: TGTGCCACCAGCAAAGGAGGGGGGATTGGCACTGAAGCTTTCTTT; CDR3 protein: CATSKGGGIGTEAFF; D gene: -; J gene: TRBJ1-1; V gene: TRBV15; clone size: -
CDR3 DNA: TGCGCCAGCAGCTTGGAGGGGGGCCTTAACACCGGGGAGCTGTTTTTT; CDR3 protein: CASSLEGGLNTGELFF; D gene: -; J gene: TRBJ2-2; V gene: TRBV5-1; clone size: -
CDR3 DNA: TGTGCCAGTACCATATACAGGGGACAGCCCCAGCATTTT; CDR3 protein: CASTIYRGQPQHF; D gene: TRBD1; J gene: TRBJ1-5; V gene: TRBV19; clone size: -
CDR3 DNA: TGTGCCAGCTCACCAGGGGTCACCCCTAATCAGCCCCAGCATTTT; CDR3 protein: CASSPGVTPNQPQHF; D gene: -; J gene: TRBJ1-5; V gene: TRBV18; clone size: -
CDR3 DNA: TGTGCCAGCAGCTTAGGATTAGGGGAGGGGCAAAATACGCAGTATTTT; CDR3 protein: CASSLGLGEGQNTQYF; D gene: TRBD2; J gene: TRBJ2-3; V gene: TRBV7-2; clone size: -
CDR3 DNA: TGTGCCAGCAGCTTGGGGGGGTTCGACTATGGCTACACCTTC; CDR3 protein: CASSLGGFDYGYTF; D gene: -; J gene: TRBJ1-2; V gene: TRBV5-4; clone size: -
CDR3 DNA: TGTGCCAGCAGCCCCGGGACCTACGAGCAGTACTTC; CDR3 protein: CASSPGTYEQYF; D gene: -; J gene: TRBJ2-7; V gene: TRBV7-2; clone size: -
CDR3 DNA: TGTGCCAGCCGCTTCTCGGGACAGTTATACAATGAGCAGTTCTTC; CDR3 protein: CASRFSGQLYNEQFF; D gene: TRBD1; J gene: TRBJ2-1; V gene: TRBV7-8; clone size: -
CDR3 DNA: TGTGCCAGCAGCCCCGAAACCACTAGACTAGCGGGGGGGCAAGAGACCCAGTACTTC; CDR3 protein: CASSPETTRLAGGQETQYF; D gene: TRBD2; J gene: TRBJ2-5; V gene: TRBV5-5; clone size: -
CDR3 DNA: TGTGCCTGGAGTACAGGGGTGGAATCACCCCTCCACTTT; CDR3 protein: CAWSTGVESPLHF; D gene: TRBD1; J gene: TRBJ1-6; V gene: TRBV30; clone size: -
CDR3 DNA: TGTGCCAGCAGCTTTTTCGAGCGACAGTGGGTTGAAGCTTTCTTT; CDR3 protein: CASSFFERQWVEAFF; D gene: -; J gene: TRBJ1-1; V gene: TRBV5-6; clone size: -
CDR3 DNA: TGTGCCAGCAGCCAAGAGGCAGGGGATACAGATACGCAGTATTTT; CDR3 protein: CASSQEAGDTDTQYF; D gene: -; J gene: TRBJ2-3; V gene: TRBV4-2; clone size: -
CDR3 DNA: TGTGCCAGCAGTTCCCTTGGGACAGATACGCAGTATTTT; CDR3 protein: CASSSLGTDTQYF; D gene: -; J gene: TRBJ2-3; V gene: TRBV14; clone size: medium-sized
CDR3 DNA: TGTGCCAGCAGCTTAGTACAGGGCGCGGAGACCCAGTACTTC; CDR3 protein: CASSLVQGAETQYF; D gene: -; J gene: TRBJ2-5; V gene: TRBV7-9; clone size: -
CDR3 DNA: TGTGCCAGCAGCCAAGATATGGATGAGCAGTTCTTC; CDR3 protein: CASSQDMDEQFF; D gene: -; J gene: TRBJ2-1; V gene: TRBV3-1/TRBV3-2; clone size: -
CDR3 DNA: TGTGCCAGCAGCCAAGTGGTAAACACTGAAGCTTTCTTT; CDR3 protein: CASSQVVNTEAFF; D gene: -; J gene: TRBJ1-1; V gene: TRBV3-1/TRBV3-2; clone size: -
CDR3 DNA: TGTGCCAGCAGAGCAAATCAGGGGTCGCAGTATTTT; CDR3 protein: CASRANQGSQYF; D gene: -; J gene: TRBJ2-3; V gene: TRBV2; clone size: once
CDR3 DNA: TGCGCCAGCAGCCAAGGACAGGGGGCTTACAATGAGCAGTTCTTC; CDR3 protein: CASSQGQGAYNEQFF; D gene: TRBD1; J gene: TRBJ2-1; V gene: TRBV4-1; clone size: -
CDR3 DNA: TGTGCCAGCAGTTTCGGTTCAGGAGATACGCAGTATTTT; CDR3 protein: CASSFGSGDTQYF; D gene: -; J gene: TRBJ2-3; V gene: TRBV12-3/TRBV12-4; clone size: -
CDR3 DNA: TGTGCCAGCAGCGAGACAGGGGTGTCTGGAAACACCATATATTTT; CDR3 protein: CASSETGVSGNTIYF; D gene: TRBD1; J gene: TRBJ1-3; V gene: TRBV2; clone size: once
CDR3 DNA: TGTGCCAGCAGCCGGCAGGGACAGGGTAATTCACCCCTCCACTTT; CDR3 protein: CASSRQGQGNSPLHF; D gene: TRBD1; J gene: TRBJ1-6; V gene: TRBV6-5; clone size: -
CDR3 DNA: TGTGCCAGCAGTTACGGTTTCAGTTCACCCCTCCACTTT; CDR3 protein: CASSYGFSSPLHF; D gene: -; J gene: TRBJ1-6; V gene: TRBV6-2/TRBV6-3; clone size: -
CDR3 DNA: TGTGCTAGTGGTTTGGCGGGTCAGCCCCAGCATTTT; CDR3 protein: CASGLAGQPQHF; D gene: -; J gene: TRBJ1-5; V gene: TRBV12-5; clone size: -
CDR3 DNA: TGTGCCACCAGTGACCCATCGAGGGATACGCAGTATTTT; CDR3 protein: CATSDPSRDTQYF; D gene: -; J gene: TRBJ2-3; V gene: TRBV24-1; clone size: -
CDR3 DNA: TGTGCCAGCAGCCAAGTTGGCCAGGCCAGTTCACCCCTCCACTTT; CDR3 protein: CASSQVGQASSPLHF; D gene: -; J gene: TRBJ1-6; V gene: TRBV3-1/TRBV3-2; clone size: -
CDR3 DNA: TGTGCCAGCTCACCCTCAGGGGAAACTGAAGCTTTCTTT; CDR3 protein: CASSPSGETEAFF; D gene: -; J gene: TRBJ1-1; V gene: TRBV18; clone size: -
CDR3 DNA: TGTGCCAGCAGCTTAAGGATCGGAAGGAATTTGAACACTGAAGCTTTCTTT; CDR3 protein: CASSLRIGRNLNTEAFF; D gene: -; J gene: TRBJ1-1; V gene: TRBV7-9; clone size: -
CDR3 DNA: TGTGCCAGCAGTTTAGGATGGGGACAAGGCTACACCTTC; CDR3 protein: CASSLGWGQGYTF; D gene: -; J gene: TRBJ1-2; V gene: TRBV12-3/TRBV12-4; clone size: -
CDR3 DNA: TGTGCCAGCAGCTGGCTGGCTCGGGGGGGCTTAAACGAGCAGTACTTC; CDR3 protein: CASSWLARGGLNEQYF; D gene: TRBD2; J gene: TRBJ2-7; V gene: TRBV3-1/TRBV3-2; clone size: -
CDR3 DNA: TGTGCCAGCAGCCTAACGGGGCAAACTGAAGCTTTCTTT; CDR3 protein: CASSLTGQTEAFF; D gene: -; J gene: TRBJ1-1; V gene: TRBV11-2; clone size: -
CDR3 DNA: TGTGCCAGCAGCCCGGATTGGGGCATCGGGGAGCTGTTTTTT; CDR3 protein: CASSPDWGIGELFF; D gene: -; J gene: TRBJ2-2; V gene: TRBV7-2; clone size: -
CDR3 DNA: TGTGCCAGCAGCTTACCTAAGCCGGGACGGTGGAACACTGAAGCTTTCTTT; CDR3 protein: CASSLPKPGRWNTEAFF; D gene: -; J gene: TRBJ1-1; V gene: TRBV7-6; clone size: once
CDR3 DNA: TGTGCCAGTAGATCGGGGCAAAACATTCAGTACTTC; CDR3 protein: CASRSGQNIQYF; D gene: -; J gene: TRBJ2-4; V gene: TRBV19; clone size: -
CDR3 DNA: TGCGCCAGCAGCCAAGATTCCCCCGGACAGCGGATCTCCTACAATGAGCAGTTCTTC; CDR3 protein: CASSQDSPGQRISYNEQFF; D gene: -; J gene: TRBJ2-1; V gene: TRBV4-3; clone size: -
CDR3 DNA: TGTGCCAGTAGAGCCGGGACAGGTTACACCGGGGAGCTGTTTTTT; CDR3 protein: CASRAGTGYTGELFF; D gene: TRBD1; J gene: TRBJ2-2; V gene: TRBV19; clone size: -
CDR3 DNA: TGTGCCAGCAGCCCTGGGGCGGGGGGGGAGCAGTACTTC; CDR3 protein: CASSPGAGGEQYF; D gene: TRBD2; J gene: TRBJ2-7; V gene: TRBV7-2; clone size: -
CDR3 DNA: TGTGCCAGCAGCCGCCAGAGGTGGGACAGGGGGCCTGGGGCCAACGTCCTGACTTTC; CDR3 protein: CASSRQRWDRGPGANVLTF; D gene: TRBD1; J gene: TRBJ2-6; V gene: TRBV14; clone size: few
CDR3 DNA: TGTGCCAGTAGGACTAGTCGATTCTACAATGAGCAGTTCTTC; CDR3 protein: CASRTSRFYNEQFF; D gene: -; J gene: TRBJ2-1; V gene: TRBV19; clone size: -
CDR3 DNA: TGTGCCAGCAGTTACTCGCTCAAACGCTGGCGGACTTCTGGGGGCAATCAGCCCCAGCATTTT; CDR3 protein: CASSYSLKRWRTSGGNQPQHF; D gene: -; J gene: TRBJ1-5; V gene: TRBV6-2/TRBV6-3; clone size: -
CDR3 DNA: TGCGCCAGCAGTGATCATAACAGGGATTCGATAAATAACACCGGGGAGCTGTTTTTT; CDR3 protein: CASSDHNRDSINNTGELFF; D gene: -; J gene: TRBJ2-2; V gene: TRBV10-1; clone size: -
CDR3 DNA: TGCGCCAGCAGCCAAGATCCCCAGGGTAGCTCCCCTTACGAGCAGTACTTC; CDR3 protein: CASSQDPQGSSPYEQYF; D gene: -; J gene: TRBJ2-7; V gene: TRBV4-1; clone size: -
CDR3 DNA: TGCAGTGCTAGTTGGCTAGCGGGGGGTTTAACCTACGAGCAGTACTTC; CDR3 protein: CSASWLAGGLTYEQYF; D gene: TRBD2; J gene: TRBJ2-7; V gene: TRBV20-1; clone size: -